The sample holds a few counts of the clone carrying this TCR beta chain. The antigen remains unidentified. The record originates from a study of response to subunit inactivated influenza vaccine. Findings and limits, study-wide: A suggestion made by the authors is that each seasonal influenza vaccination recruits few new T cells.

Looked up from germline, CDR1 is LGHNA and CDR2 is YSLEER. V shed 4 bases and J shed 0 bases, with 12 bases lying between them. CDR3 length equals 16 residues. MiXCR, run by TCRdb on the RT-PCR reads, gives a single entry per CDR3 protein. The top ten hold around 10% of the sample, which has around 300,000 distinct CDR3 sequences, roughly 22% seen once. V gene TRBV4-3 combines with J gene TRBJ2-2; a possible D gene is TRBD2 (5 bases). The TCR sequence derives from a man aged 45 to 70 who received an inactivated influenza vaccine. Sequencing was performed on PBMCs from blood, taken approximately 20 months after vaccination. The CDR3, as DNA: TGCGCCAGCAGCCCCGGGGTAGCGACGAACACCGGGGAGCTGTTTTTT. Protein: CASSPGVATNTGELFF.